These 5 T cell receptor beta chains came from one sample sequenced in a study of shared clonotypes between healthy human individuals. Libraries were prepared by immunoSEQ multiplex PCR; TCRdb keeps only in-frame clonotypes and omits some of them. The repertoire holds approximately 1,500,000 clones, with around 98% as singletons. The sequencing sample was made of naive CD4+ T cells sorted from blood. Subset defined: CD45RA+ positively selected. These receptor sequences come from a young man in good health.

CDR3 bases: TGCGCCAGCAGTTGGGACCGGGGAAACACCATATATTTT. It codes for CASSWDRGNTIYF. The V and J genes are TRBV5-1 and TRBJ1-3; TRBD1 might be the D (5 bases). This CDR3 comprises 13 residues. In germline, CDR1 is SGHRS, CDR2 YFSETQ. With 5 bases removed from V and 4 bases from J, the gap between germline ends came to 10 bases.

The chain employs TRBV29-1 and TRBJ2-5; D is possibly TRBD1 (6 bases). Trimming took 5 bases from V and 2 from J, leaving 15 bases between them. The CDR3 has 14 amino acids. Germline V gives CDR1 SQVTM, CDR2 ANQGSEA. For the CDR3, the DNA is TGCAGCGTTCCAGACAGGAACACACAAGAGACCCAGTACTTC. Encoded protein: CSVPDRNTQETQYF.

This chain connects TRBV5-5 to TRBJ2-7; D is uncertain. This CDR3 comprises 14 residues. Germline V gene lookup returns CDR1 SGHKS and CDR2 YYEKEE (reference sequence). V lost 2 bases to trimming and J lost 6 bases, with 15 bases between them. The CDR3 nucleotides are TGTGCCAGCAGCTTACGGACCCACCTGGGCGAGCAGTACTTC. This encodes CASSLRTHLGEQYF. The complete variable domain, with remaining parts taken from reference TRBV5-5 and TRBJ2-7, reads DAGVTQSPTHLIKTRGQQVTLRCSPISGHKSVSWYQQVLGQGPQFIFQYYEKEERGRGNFPDRFSARQFPNYSSELNVNALLLGDSALYLCASSLRTHLGEQYFGPGTRLTVT.

This clone was observed a single time. Other nucleotide sequences from this sample produce the same CDR3. DNA of the CDR3: TGTGCCACCAGCAGAGGGGGGGAAGAGACCCAGTACTTC. The encoded protein is CATSRGGEETQYF. The chain links TRBV15 to TRBJ2-5; possibly TRBD2 for D (6 bases). Germline-derived CDR1 and CDR2 are LNHNV and YYDKDF (reference sequence). Trimming pared 1 base from V and 3 bases from J, leaving 6 bases between. The CDR3 covers 13 residues.

The chain links TRBV11-2 to TRBJ2-1; D unclear. Germline V CDR1 and CDR2: SGHAT, FQNNGV. The germline V and J ends were trimmed by 1 base and 6 bases, with 13 bases remaining between them. CDR3 length: 15 amino acids. CDR3 sequence reads: CASSLARPATNEQFF. In DNA form, the CDR3 reads TGTGCCAGCAGCTTAGCCAGGCCTGCTACCAATGAGCAGTTCTTC.